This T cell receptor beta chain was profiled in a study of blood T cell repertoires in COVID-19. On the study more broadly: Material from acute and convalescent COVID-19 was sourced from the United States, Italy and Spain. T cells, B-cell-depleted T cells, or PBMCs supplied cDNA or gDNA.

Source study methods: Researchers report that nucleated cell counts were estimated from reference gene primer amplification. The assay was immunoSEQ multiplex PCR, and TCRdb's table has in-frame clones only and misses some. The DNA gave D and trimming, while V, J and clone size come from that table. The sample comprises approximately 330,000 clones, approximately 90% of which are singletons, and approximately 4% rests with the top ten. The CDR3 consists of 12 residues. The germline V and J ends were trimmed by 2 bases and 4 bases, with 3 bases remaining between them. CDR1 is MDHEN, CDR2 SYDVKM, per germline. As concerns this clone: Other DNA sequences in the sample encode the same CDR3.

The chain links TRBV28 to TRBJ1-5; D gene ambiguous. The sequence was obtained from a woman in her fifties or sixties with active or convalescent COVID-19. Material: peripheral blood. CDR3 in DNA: TGTGCCAGCAGTTTACGGAATCAGCCCCAGCATTTT. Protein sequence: CASSLRNQPQHF.